This is a list of T cell receptor beta chains from one sample in a study of CD8+CD57+ T cells in acquired aplastic anemia. TCRdb re-derived calls from the reads in MiXCR, one entry per CDR3 protein. The sample has fewer than 200,000 distinct CDR3 sequences, around 40% seen once. The specimen sequenced was sorted CD4+, CD8+, or CD8+CD57+ T cells (not recorded which) from PBMCs. These receptor sequences come from a human donor in good health. The CDR3 runs from the conserved cysteine through the conserved F or W. D genes are given only for firm matches. Size tells how often a clone was seen (once, few, many) or the class of an expanded clone, and some rows leave it out.

TRBV7-9	TRBD1	TRBJ1-2	NA	CASSFRDREGYGYTF	TGTGCCAGCAGCTTCCGGGACAGGGAGGGCTATGGCTACACCTTC
TRBV5-1	NA	TRBJ2-1	many	CASSLVISGEQFF	TGCGCCAGCAGCTTGGTTATTAGCGGTGAGCAGTTCTTC
TRBV11-1	TRBD2	TRBJ2-3	many	CASSFFTGSTSGKLDTQYF	TGTGCCAGCAGCTTTTTCACCGGCTCGACTAGCGGGAAGTTAGATACGCAGTATTTT
TRBV11-2	NA	TRBJ1-6	NA	CASSLWGMRENSPLHF	TGTGCCAGCAGCTTATGGGGGATGCGTGAGAATTCACCCCTCCACTTT
TRBV3-1	NA	TRBJ1-3	few	CASSQGLTGSGSFSGNTIYF	TGTGCCAGCAGCCAAGGCCTGACTGGATCAGGGAGCTTCTCTGGAAACACCATATATTTT
TRBV6-1	TRBD1	TRBJ2-7	NA	CASSGRQGRNEQYF	TGTGCCAGCAGTGGACGACAGGGCAGGAACGAGCAGTACTTC
TRBV19	NA	TRBJ1-5	many	CASSETAYSNQPQHF	TGTGCCAGTAGTGAAACAGCATATAGCAATCAGCCCCAGCATTTT
TRBV27	NA	TRBJ2-1	few	CASSYQVSYNEQFF	TGTGCCAGCAGTTACCAGGTATCCTACAATGAGCAGTTCTTC
TRBV10-3	NA	TRBJ2-5	few	CAISEYRQETQYF	TGTGCCATCAGTGAGTACAGACAAGAGACCCAGTACTTC
TRBV9	NA	TRBJ2-2	NA	CASSVSTGELFF	TGTGCCAGCAGCGTATCAACCGGGGAGCTGTTTTTT
TRBV10-3	NA	TRBJ1-1	many	CAISGEGMNTEAFF	TGTGCCATCAGTGGCGAGGGGATGAACACTGAAGCTTTCTTT
TRBV2	NA	TRBJ1-2	many	CASRGVPLGYTF	TGTGCCAGCAGGGGGGTCCCCCTTGGCTACACCTTC
TRBV29-1	NA	TRBJ2-6	NA	CSVDVGAKGANVLTF	TGCAGCGTTGATGTGGGTGCGAAAGGGGCCAACGTCCTGACTTTC
TRBV7-8	NA	TRBJ2-7	NA	CASSLAEGYEQYF	TGTGCCAGCAGCTTAGCGGAGGGTTACGAGCAGTACTTC
TRBV6-5	NA	TRBJ1-2	many	CASSSMTVKNYGYTF	TGTGCCAGCAGTTCCATGACAGTTAAGAACTATGGCTACACCTTC
TRBV19	NA	TRBJ1-5	many	CASSAYGRGEHQPQHF	TGTGCCAGTAGTGCATACGGCAGAGGGGAGCATCAGCCCCAGCATTTT
TRBV5-1	NA	TRBJ2-2	many	CASSLQGGAGELFF	TGCGCCAGCAGTCTACAGGGTGGCGCCGGGGAGCTGTTTTTT
TRBV19	NA	TRBJ2-3	many	CASSNGAGFTDTQYF	TGTGCCAGTAGCAATGGGGCGGGGTTCACAGATACGCAGTATTTT
TRBV7-9	NA	TRBJ1-6	NA	CASSLARKGRGSPLHF	TGTGCCAGCAGCTTAGCGAGGAAAGGGAGAGGCTCACCCCTCCACTTT
TRBV30	NA	TRBJ1-3	NA	CAWSVGAGNTIYF	TGTGCCTGGAGTGTGGGGGCTGGAAACACCATATATTTT
TRBV18	TRBD2	TRBJ2-1	few	CASSPMRGAYNEQFF	TGTGCCAGCTCACCTATGCGGGGGGCCTACAATGAGCAGTTCTTC
TRBV2	TRBD1	TRBJ1-5	NA	CASSLQGGNQPQHF	TGTGCCAGCAGTCTTCAGGGGGGCAATCAGCCCCAGCATTTT
TRBV2	NA	TRBJ2-3	NA	CASSSAWGNTDTQYF	TGTGCCAGCAGTTCCGCGTGGGGAAACACGGATACGCAGTATTTT
TRBV10-3	TRBD2	TRBJ2-1	few	CATAAGGALNEQFF	TGTGCCACCGCTGCCGGGGGGGCCTTGAATGAGCAGTTCTTC
TRBV2	TRBD1	TRBJ1-2	NA	CAIRGQADYGYTF	TGTGCCATTCGAGGACAGGCGGACTATGGCTACACCTTC
TRBV13	NA	TRBJ1-6	NA	CASSPGGRGSPLHF	TGTGCCAGCAGCCCGGGGGGCAGGGGTTCACCCCTCCACTTT
TRBV29-1	TRBD1	TRBJ2-2	once	CSVEVRGLGTGELFF	TGCAGCGTTGAAGTCAGGGGGCTCGGCACCGGGGAGCTGTTTTTT
TRBV5-1	TRBD2	TRBJ2-1	NA	CASRFGISGMYNEQFF	TGCGCCAGCAGGTTCGGGATTAGCGGGATGTACAATGAGCAGTTCTTC
TRBV5-1	NA	TRBJ2-4	NA	CASSLDAKNIQYF	TGCGCCAGCAGCTTGGATGCCAAAAACATTCAGTACTTC
TRBV20-1	NA	TRBJ2-7	NA	CSAMTRHGQYF	TGCAGTGCCATGACCCGGCATGGGCAGTACTTC
TRBV15	NA	TRBJ1-1	many	CATSAGSAGNTEAFF	TGTGCCACCAGCGCGGGATCGGCGGGGAACACTGAAGCTTTCTTT
TRBV2	NA	TRBJ2-7	NA	CASKMTASFAYEQYF	TGTGCCAGCAAAATGACAGCTTCCTTCGCCTACGAGCAGTACTTC
TRBV20-1	TRBD1	TRBJ2-5	NA	CSARGQDQETQYF	TGCAGTGCCCGAGGACAGGACCAGGAGACCCAGTACTTC
TRBV28	NA	TRBJ2-1	few	CASSPLGDNNEQFF	TGTGCCAGCAGTCCGCTAGGAGATAACAATGAGCAGTTCTTC
TRBV7-2	NA	TRBJ2-7	NA	CASSLSGTDSYEQYF	TGTGCCAGCAGCTTGTCGGGGACGGATTCCTACGAGCAGTACTTC
TRBV29-1	NA	TRBJ1-1	NA	CSAWTVHNTEAFF	TGCAGCGCCTGGACAGTTCATAACACTGAAGCTTTCTTT
TRBV19	NA	TRBJ2-4	NA	CATTRTGNDIQYF	TGTGCCACAACCCGAACAGGGAATGACATTCAGTACTTC
TRBV18	TRBD2	TRBJ2-5	many	CASSPLAGEETQYF	TGTGCCAGCTCACCCCTAGCGGGAGAAGAGACCCAGTACTTC
TRBV9	NA	TRBJ2-3	many	CASSVLASTDTQYF	TGTGCCAGCAGCGTTCTAGCGAGCACAGATACGCAGTATTTT
TRBV2	NA	TRBJ1-6	NA	CASCRRAWYNSPLHF	TGTGCCAGCTGTAGAAGGGCTTGGTATAATTCACCCCTCCACTTT
TRBV6-5	NA	TRBJ1-6	many	CASSSWTADSPLHF	TGTGCCAGCAGTTCTTGGACAGCCGATTCACCCCTCCACTTT
TRBV9	TRBD1	TRBJ1-2	many	CASSVDDRGVPGDYGYTF	TGTGCCAGCAGCGTAGACGACAGGGGGGTCCCCGGGGACTATGGCTACACCTTC
TRBV7-8	NA	TRBJ1-1	NA	CASSLQRKNTEAFF	TGTGCCAGCAGCTTACAAAGAAAGAACACTGAAGCTTTCTTT
TRBV20-1	NA	TRBJ1-6	many	CSAREGMGRSWGAPLHF	TGCAGTGCTAGAGAGGGGATGGGCCGCTCGTGGGGGGCACCCCTCCACTTT
TRBV6-5	NA	TRBJ1-2	many	CASSYYLGEGGYGYTF	TGTGCCAGCAGTTACTACCTCGGGGAGGGAGGCTATGGCTACACCTTC
TRBV2	NA	TRBJ2-7	NA	CAVRDFAYEQYF	TGTGCCGTACGGGACTTCGCCTACGAGCAGTACTTC
TRBV29-1	NA	TRBJ1-3	NA	CSVPTGTSGNTIYF	TGCAGCGTTCCTACAGGGACCTCTGGAAACACCATATATTTT
TRBV18	NA	TRBJ2-7	NA	CASSPNREIEQYF	TGTGCCAGCTCACCTAACAGGGAAATCGAGCAGTACTTC
TRBV6-6	NA	TRBJ1-6	few	CASSYVGRGTYNSPLHF	TGTGCCAGCAGTTACGTCGGCAGGGGTACCTATAATTCACCCCTCCACTTT
TRBV5-5	NA	TRBJ1-1	many	CASRHGQNLNTEAFF	TGTGCCAGCAGGCATGGACAGAACTTAAACACTGAAGCTTTCTTT
TRBV24-1	TRBD2	TRBJ2-5	NA	CATSDPAGTSGRIQYF	TGTGCCACCAGTGATCCTGCCGGGACTAGCGGGAGGATCCAGTACTTC
TRBV15	NA	TRBJ1-6	NA	CATSRDLGQISSPLHF	TGTGCCACCAGCAGAGATCTCGGGCAGATTAGTTCGCCCCTCCACTTT